This T cell receptor beta chain was identified in a study of blood T cell repertoires in COVID-19 (dated by TCRdb to between 2020 and 2021). Looking at the study overall: The collaborator samples originated in the United States, Italy and Spain and spanned the acute and convalescent phases of COVID-19. The material from the prospective study consisted of cDNA or gDNA derived from T cells, B-cell-depleted T cells, or PBMCs. The repertoires were released in a freely available public database intended as a resource for research on the immune response to SARS-CoV-2. Deeply sampled blood TCRbeta repertoires from subjects exposed to, actively infected with, or recovered from COVID-19 were included in the dataset. Sample metadata almost always included a de-identified subject ID, COVID-19 status, age in years and sex. The samples were drawn from the first 160 participants of the ongoing ImmuneRACE study and from 950 to 1,500 subjects provided by 6 global collaborators. HLA class I and class II types, where available, came from metadata supplied by the sample provider rather than from assay-based typing. Paper-wide results and their limitations: How much clinical and demographic metadata was included differed by source and by participant, and the metadata was provided uncurated.

In the case of this clone: Its antigen is not yet known. No per-base quality is available; no much larger clone lies one base away.

According to the germline V gene, CDR1 reads SGHDT and CDR2 reads YYEEEE. The trim is 2 bases for V and 5 bases for J, with a gap of 16 bases between the germline ends. CDR3 length: 15 amino acids, cysteine to phenylalanine. The kept DNA is CDR3 alone, 45 bases in frame from the first base. One collaborating source in Seattle enrolled patients during active infection and followed them longitudinally through the course of disease. Whole blood was collected in K2EDTA tubes by collaborating institutions according to the institutions' own protocols. Collaborator samples were shipped for TCRbeta analysis as frozen whole blood, isolated PBMCs, or DNA extracted from either sample type. TCRbeta CDR3 regions were amplified from genomic DNA by means of the immunoSEQ Assay, a bias-controlled multiplex PCR. In the source study's methods: The number of nucleated cells in each sample was estimated by amplification of reference gene primers within the assay. To quantify the absolute abundance of each unique TCRbeta CDR3 rearrangement, sequence reads were collapsed and filtered. Productive Simpson clonality was computed per sample as the square root of Simpson's diversity index over productive rearrangements. TCRdb provides this immuneACCESS table in a form limited to in-frame rearrangements. Some clones are lacking; in checked studies, under half of them reflect an unresolved V gene, and why the rest are absent is not known. From that table come the V and J calls and clone size; the DNA was used to work out D and trimming. The table for this sample lists around 400,000 clones; roughly 86% of them were counted only once. The top ten constitute about 2.3% of the sample.

Input material: peripheral blood. Here the chain combines TRBV5-6 and TRBJ2-5; a tentative D call is TRBD2 (5 bases match). The receptor was isolated from a woman aged 60-75 years with COVID-19, enrolled during active disease. Here is the DNA: TGTGCCAGCAGCTTAGGAGGACTCTACGGGGAGACCCAGTACTTC. It specifies CASSLGGLYGETQYF.